This record covers a single T cell receptor (beta chain). These data come from a study of blood T cell repertoires in COVID-19. Study-wide context: The study drew acute and convalescent COVID-19 samples from the United States, Italy and Spain. From T cells, B-cell-depleted T cells, or PBMCs came the material, which was cDNA or gDNA.

This CDR3 contains 19 residues. Trimming shortened V by 0 bases and J by 8 bases, and 23 bases separated the two germline ends. Germline CDR1 is SGHDN and CDR2 is FVKESK. Original handling: Counts of nucleated cells, estimated from reference gene primer amplification, were obtained. Repertoires were generated with immunoSEQ multiplex PCR, while TCRdb's copy carries only in-frame clones and drops some. The V and J calls and clone size were taken over from that table, and D and trimming were inferred from the DNA. The table records a few hundred thousand clones, 85% to 90% of them present only once. The receptor was isolated from a man aged 80 or over with acute or convalescent COVID-19. The sample comprised peripheral blood. The chain recombines TRBV14 with TRBJ1-6; TRBD1 is a possible D gene (5 bases). The CDR3 sequence is CASSQDPGARADGYSPLHF. Here the CDR3 DNA reads TGTGCCAGCAGCCAAGATCCTGGGGCCCGGGCGGATGGTTATTCACCCCTCCACTTT.